This is a list of T cell receptor beta chains from one sample in a study of a mutant IDH1 vaccine in newly diagnosed glioma. What these receptors recognize is not known. The data were produced by immunoSEQ multiplex PCR, yet TCRdb's version contains in-frame clones alone and is incomplete. The sample has about 40,000 clones; about four fifths are singletons. Sample: PBMCs, taken from a glioma patient whose treatment included an IDH1 peptide vaccine. The receptors derive from a man aged 35 to 55 with glioma. CDR3s include the opening cysteine and the closing phenylalanine or tryptophan.

CDR3 protein: CASRSGSRSDTQYF; J gene: TRBJ2-3; V gene: TRBV6-6
CDR3 protein: CASSSRGIAGSKDTQYF; J gene: TRBJ2-3; V gene: TRBV5-4
CDR3 protein: CASSYSSNQPQHF; J gene: TRBJ1-5; V gene: TRBV6-6
CDR3 protein: CATSSRAQNYEQYF; J gene: TRBJ2-7; V gene: TRBV15
CDR3 protein: CATQMGGYQPQHF; J gene: TRBJ1-5; V gene: TRBV10-2
CDR3 protein: CASATSAGEQFF; J gene: TRBJ2-1; V gene: TRBV2
CDR3 protein: CASSQRGRGLLMGQYF; J gene: TRBJ2-7; V gene: TRBV14
CDR3 protein: CASSYAPRLNSYEQYF; J gene: TRBJ2-7; V gene: TRBV6-5
CDR3 protein: CASSQGGTSGSWDEQFF; J gene: TRBJ2-1; V gene: TRBV14
CDR3 protein: CASSRLAEQYF; J gene: TRBJ2-7; V gene: TRBV18
CDR3 protein: CGIEVPGSRDGYTF; J gene: TRBJ1-2; V gene: TRBV7-9
CDR3 protein: CASTRGANTEAFF; J gene: TRBJ1-1; V gene: TRBV6-5
CDR3 protein: CASSLGPGAEQFF; J gene: TRBJ2-1; V gene: TRBV5-1
CDR3 protein: CASSGGRETQYF; J gene: TRBJ2-5; V gene: TRBV10-2
CDR3 protein: CAISERASNQPQHF; J gene: TRBJ1-5; V gene: TRBV10-3
CDR3 protein: CASSPQGGGRGTNEQFF; J gene: TRBJ2-1; V gene: TRBV10-1
CDR3 protein: CASSLALAVSDTQYF; J gene: TRBJ2-3; V gene: TRBV7-2
CDR3 protein: CASSLEAGQTSGYTF; J gene: TRBJ1-2; V gene: TRBV5-1
CDR3 protein: CASSPDGYYEQYF; J gene: TRBJ2-7; V gene: TRBV5-1
CDR3 protein: CASGTTAKNIQYF; J gene: TRBJ2-4; V gene: TRBV2
CDR3 protein: CASSLQVSGNTIYF; J gene: TRBJ1-3; V gene: TRBV7-9
CDR3 protein: CASRSSYEQYF; J gene: TRBJ2-7; V gene: TRBV5-4
CDR3 protein: CSVESGRPGYTF; J gene: TRBJ1-2; V gene: TRBV29-1
CDR3 protein: CASSLAGGASQPQHF; J gene: TRBJ1-5; V gene: TRBV7-9
CDR3 protein: CAWTGRDPYGYTF; J gene: TRBJ1-2; V gene: TRBV30
CDR3 protein: CASGLAGGINTQYF; J gene: TRBJ2-3; V gene: TRBV6-5
CDR3 protein: CASEDGNTGELFF; J gene: TRBJ2-2; V gene: TRBV11-2